The TCR beta chain described here comes from a study of blood T cell repertoires in COVID-19. In the study overall: The study drew acute and convalescent COVID-19 samples from the United States, Italy and Spain. T cells, B-cell-depleted T cells, or PBMCs supplied cDNA or gDNA.

Per the study methods: Amplified reference gene primers provided the basis for estimating nucleated cell counts. TCRdb keeps only in-frame clones here, not all; method: immunoSEQ multiplex PCR. Clone size and V and J calls were adopted from that table, with D and trimming inferred from the DNA. The repertoire holds roughly 250,000 clones, with 86% as singletons. The specimen was peripheral blood. This receptor was identified in a man aged 40-49 years who had recovered from COVID-19.

The CDR3 loop is CASSLVSGGYEQYF. The DNA of the CDR3 is TGCGCCAGCAGCTTGGTTTCGGGGGGCTACGAGCAGTACTTC. This chain connects TRBV5-1 to TRBJ2-7, with 7 bases identical to TRBD2. The CDR3 runs to 14 residues. Germline CDR1 is SGHRS and CDR2 is YFSETQ. V trimming: 0 bases; J trimming: 3 bases; junction bases outside the gene matches: 3.